The 16 T cell receptor beta chains presented below share a single source sample, sequenced in a study of blood T cells in healthy people across ages. A second PCR, run for roughly 7 to 11 cycles, used a sample-barcoded 5' primer plus a J-beta primer mix. One entry per CDR3 protein, called by TCRdb with MiXCR from the 5' RACE reads. The sample holds approximately 1,100,000 distinct CDR3 sequences; 40% to 45% are singletons and the top ten take over 15%. Input material: blood. The receptors come from a woman between 55 and 75 years old in good health.

This clonotype was observed a few times. The genes are TRBV5-1 and TRBJ2-1; 14 bases align to TRBD2. Germline CDR1 SGHRS, CDR2 YFSETQ. V was pared by 4 bases and J by 5 bases, with 5 bases of the junction left unmatched. This CDR3 is built from 16 residues. In DNA, the CDR3 is TGCGCCAGCAGCCCGCAGGGACTAGCGGGAGACAATGAGCAGTTCTTC. This translates into CASSPQGLAGDNEQFF.

This clonotype was seen a handful of times. This chain's CDR3 is CASSGMNEQFF. The CDR3 coding sequence is TGTGCCAGCAGCGGGATGAATGAGCAGTTCTTC. The chain links TRBV7-9 to TRBJ2-1; D uncertain. From germline, CDR1 is SEHNR and CDR2 FQNEAQ (reference sequence). CDR3 length equals 11 residues. The V and J ends lost 5 bases and 7 bases respectively, with 6 bases between them.

The rearrangement uses TRBV27 and TRBJ2-4; the D is unclear. The DNA end is a closer match to TRBJ2-7, so the J assignment may be wrong. The CDR3 consists of 12 residues. CDR1 is MNHEY and CDR2 is SMNVEV in the germline V gene (reference sequence). This CDR3 reads CASSAATSEQYF. CDR3 coding DNA: TGTGCCAGCAGTGCGGCCACCAGCGAGCAGTACTTC.

V and J are TRBV20-1 and TRBJ2-5, with 9 positions matching TRBD1. This CDR3 has 14 residues. Germline CDR1 reads DFQATT; CDR2 reads SNEGSKA (reference sequence). V shed 0 bases, J shed 4 bases, and the junction held 3 bases outside the gene matches. DNA for the CDR3: TGCAGTGCTAGAGATATGGGACAGGGAGAGACCCAGTACTTC. This codes for CSARDMGQGETQYF.

V gene TRBV6-5 combines with J gene TRBJ2-7, with no clear D. V dropped 0 bases and J dropped 5 bases, with 8 bases sitting between them. The CDR3 extends over 13 amino acids. In germline, CDR1 is MNHEY, CDR2 SVGAGI. The CDR3 nucleotides are TGTGCCAGCAGTTACTCGCGGAGCCACGAGCAGTACTTC. Protein sequence: CASSYSRSHEQYF.

The genes are TRBV20-1 and TRBJ2-1; TRBD2 aligns across 8 bases. CDR3 length: 14 amino acids. CDR1 and CDR2 (germline): DFQATT, SNEGSKA (reference sequence). J lost 5 bases, V lost 3 bases, and 6 bases had no gene match. The CDR3 reads CSASREGPNNEQFF. DNA of the CDR3: TGCAGTGCTAGCCGGGAGGGCCCTAACAATGAGCAGTTCTTC.

The chain has TRBV11-2 and TRBJ2-1, with TRBD2 matching over 9 bases. CDR3 length: 15 residues. Unmatched junction bases numbered 6, after V lost 0 bases and J lost 9 bases. Germline lookup yields CDR1 SGHAT and CDR2 FQNNGV. In DNA form, the CDR3 reads TGTGCCAGCAGCTTAGAGGGGGGCGGGAGGGGTGAGCAGTTCTTC. Translating gives CASSLEGGGRGEQFF.

V usage is TRBV18 and J usage is TRBJ2-7; D not certain. V shed 5 bases and J shed 7 bases, with 15 bases lying between them. CDR1 KGHSH and CDR2 LQKENI come from the germline V gene. The CDR3 contains 13 residues. The DNA of the CDR3 is TGTGCCAGCTCAGCCGACTTTTCCGGGGAGCAGTACTTC. This gives the protein CASSADFSGEQYF.

The chain carries TRBV25-1 and TRBJ2-7; D might be TRBD1 (6 bases). This CDR3 region has 15 residues. CDR1 is MGHDK and CDR2 is SYGVNS in the germline V gene. Trimming took 3 bases from V and 5 from J, leaving 17 bases between them. The CDR3 DNA reads TGTGCCAGCAGTGATTGGGGGACAAGGCAGGACGAGCAGTACTTC. Its translation: CASSDWGTRQDEQYF.

The count of this clonotype is one. The chain carries TRBV12-3 or TRBV12-4 and TRBJ2-2, with D uncertain. This CDR3 spans 13 amino acids. Trimming stripped 3 bases from V and 9 bases from J, with 11 bases between. The CDR3 loop reads CASSLPPYRELFF. CDR3 nucleotide sequence: TGTGCCAGCAGTTTGCCGCCCTATAGGGAGCTGTTTTTT.

This clonotype was seen once. The chain's CDR3 is CATSSLTTGTGTNQPQHF. Here the CDR3 DNA reads TGTGCCACCAGCAGTCTCACTACCGGGACAGGGACGAATCAGCCCCAGCATTTT. The chain recombines TRBV15 with TRBJ1-5; 9 nucleotides line up with TRBD1. The length of the CDR3 is 18 residues. The germline V gene has CDR1 LNHNV and CDR2 YYDKDF (reference sequence). V shed 3 bases, J shed 4 bases, and the junction held 13 bases outside the gene matches.

V gene TRBV4-1 combines with J gene TRBJ2-5; D unclear. The CDR3 contains 15 residues. The V gene's germline CDR1 is MGHRA and CDR2 YSYEKL. Trimming took off 0 bases at V and 3 bases at J, with 11 bases between the two ends. The CDR3 loop is CASSQDGQTEETQYF. As DNA, the CDR3 is TGCGCCAGCAGCCAAGATGGGCAAACGGAAGAGACCCAGTACTTC.

This clonotype has more than one count but fewer than ten. CDR3 protein: CAISESEQGTTAFF. In DNA, the CDR3 is TGTGCCATCAGTGAGTCTGAACAGGGGACAACCGCTTTCTTT. The V and J genes are TRBV10-3 and TRBJ1-1, with TRBD1 matching 7 bases. CDR3 length: 14 residues. Germline V CDR1 and CDR2: ENHRY, SYGVKD. The junction had 9 bases not matched to a gene; V was cut back by 0 bases and J by 11 bases.

This clonotype was seen only a few times. The chain combines TRBV28 with TRBJ2-3; 11 bases are shared with TRBD2. The ends lost 6 bases at V and 4 bases at J; junction bases unmatched: 3. CDR3 length: 14 amino acids. Germline V CDR1 and CDR2: MDHEN, SYDVKM. The CDR3 DNA sequence: TGTGCCAGCAGGACTAGCGGGATATCAGATACGCAGTATTTT. This sequence encodes CASRTSGISDTQYF.

V and J are TRBV3-1 and TRBJ2-4; no reliable D call. V gave up 4 bases and J gave up 3 bases, with 13 bases separating them. This CDR3 spans 15 amino acids. The germline CDR1 and CDR2 sequences are LGHDT and YNNKEL (reference sequence). The CDR3: CASSRSVASKNIQYF. In DNA, the CDR3 is TGTGCCAGCAGCCGGAGTGTAGCAAGCAAAAACATTCAGTACTTC.

The chain joins TRBV29-1 to TRBJ1-2, with D perhaps matching TRBD1 (6 bases). Trimming took 5 bases from V and 8 from J, leaving 15 bases between them. CDR3 length: 12 amino acids. Looked up from germline, CDR1 is SQVTM and CDR2 is ANQGSEA. Here the CDR3 DNA reads TGCAGCGTTTCGGACAGATTATTAGGCTACACCTTC. It encodes CSVSDRLLGYTF.